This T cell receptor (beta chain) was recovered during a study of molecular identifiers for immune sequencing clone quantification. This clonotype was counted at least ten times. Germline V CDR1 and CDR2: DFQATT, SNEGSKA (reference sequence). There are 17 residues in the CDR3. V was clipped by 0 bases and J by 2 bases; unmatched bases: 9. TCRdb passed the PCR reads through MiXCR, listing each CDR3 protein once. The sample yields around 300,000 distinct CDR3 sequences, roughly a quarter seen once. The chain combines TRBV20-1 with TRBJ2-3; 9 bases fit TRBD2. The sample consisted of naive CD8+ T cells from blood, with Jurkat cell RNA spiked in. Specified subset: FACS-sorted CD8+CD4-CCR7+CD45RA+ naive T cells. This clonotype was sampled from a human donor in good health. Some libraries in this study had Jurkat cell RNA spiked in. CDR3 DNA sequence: TGCAGTGCTAGAGATCAGGGACTAGCCGGTTTCACAGATACGCAGTATTTT. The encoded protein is CSARDQGLAGFTDTQYF.